This record covers a single T cell receptor (beta chain). Its antigen is unidentified. The data stem from a study of radiation and T cells in renal cell carcinoma. Findings and limits, study-wide: Top tumor clonotypes rose in blood 2 weeks post-radiation, then contracted. Without pretreatment biopsies, baseline tumor clonotype presence was undetermined.

Libraries were prepared by immunoSEQ multiplex PCR; TCRdb keeps only in-frame clonotypes and omits some of them. In the table there are about 150,000 clones, roughly 89% of which are singletons. Germline V gene sequence: CDR1 SGDLS, CDR2 YYNGEE. V was clipped by 0 bases and J by 3 bases; unmatched bases: 9. The CDR3 length is 17 residues. Documented time point: blood 2 weeks post-SBRT. As to treatment: 15 Gy SBRT to primary tumor, nephrectomy 4 weeks later. Serial blood draws occurred at baseline and 2 and 4 weeks post-SBRT. Specimen: blood, collected from a patient whose treatment included radiotherapy and nephrectomy. V and J are TRBV9 and TRBJ2-3; 8 positions match TRBD2. The TCR originated in a woman in her fifties or sixties with renal cell carcinoma. The CDR3 DNA is TGTGCCAGCAGCGTAGGGATGGCGGGGGGCACAACAGATACGCAGTATTTT. Translation: CASSVGMAGGTTDTQYF.